One TCR beta chain is described in this entry. Here immunoSEQ multiplex PCR was the method, and the copy in TCRdb shows in-frame clones only, minus some. The profile shows fewer than 70,000 clones, roughly 92% of them singletons. Between the trimmed V and J ends, which lost 1 base and 1 base, there was a span of 11 bases. The CDR3 spans 16 residues. The V gene's germline CDR1 is SGHNT and CDR2 YENEEA. The data derive from a study of graft-versus-host responses after intestinal transplantation. The material sequenced was bone marrow, taken 734 days after intestinal transplantation. This TCR derives from a human patient who received an intestinal transplant, so some T cells may come from the graft donor. The rearrangement joins TRBV11-3 to TRBJ2-1, with D possibly being TRBD2 (5 bases). The CDR3 region is CASSLVRASSYNEQFF. CDR3 in DNA: TGTGCCAGCAGCTTAGTGAGGGCTAGTTCCTACAATGAGCAGTTCTTC.